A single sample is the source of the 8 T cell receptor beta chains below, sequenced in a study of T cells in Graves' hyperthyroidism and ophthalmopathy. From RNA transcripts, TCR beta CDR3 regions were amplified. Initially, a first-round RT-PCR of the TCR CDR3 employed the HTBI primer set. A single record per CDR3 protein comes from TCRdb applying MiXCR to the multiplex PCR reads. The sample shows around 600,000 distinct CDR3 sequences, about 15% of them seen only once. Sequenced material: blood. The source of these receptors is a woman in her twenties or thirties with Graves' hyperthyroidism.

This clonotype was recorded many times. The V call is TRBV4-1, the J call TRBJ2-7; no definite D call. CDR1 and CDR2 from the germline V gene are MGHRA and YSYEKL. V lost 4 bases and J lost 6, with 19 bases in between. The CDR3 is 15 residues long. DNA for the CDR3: TGCGCCAGCAGCCTCGGTAGGATGGGAACGGCCGAGCAGTACTTC. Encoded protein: CASSLGRMGTAEQYF.

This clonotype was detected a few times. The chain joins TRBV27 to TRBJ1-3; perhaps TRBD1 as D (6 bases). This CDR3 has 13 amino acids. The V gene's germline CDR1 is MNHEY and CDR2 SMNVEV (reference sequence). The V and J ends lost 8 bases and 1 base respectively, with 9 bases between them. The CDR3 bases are TGTGCCAGCGGAGGGGGGTCTGGAAACACCATATATTTT. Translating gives CASGGGSGNTIYF.

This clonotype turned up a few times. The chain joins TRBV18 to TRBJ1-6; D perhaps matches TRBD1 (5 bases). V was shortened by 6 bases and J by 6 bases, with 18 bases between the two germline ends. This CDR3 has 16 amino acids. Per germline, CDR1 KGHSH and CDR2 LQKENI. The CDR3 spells CASSRADGASNSPLHF. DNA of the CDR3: TGTGCCAGCTCCCGAGCCGACGGGGCATCTAATTCACCCCTCCACTTT.

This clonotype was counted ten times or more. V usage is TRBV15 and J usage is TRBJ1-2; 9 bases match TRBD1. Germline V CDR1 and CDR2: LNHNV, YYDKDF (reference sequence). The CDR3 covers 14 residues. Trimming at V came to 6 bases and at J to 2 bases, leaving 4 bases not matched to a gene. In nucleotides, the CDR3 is TGTGCCACCAGAAAGGACAGGGGAAACTATGGCTACACCTTC. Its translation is CATRKDRGNYGYTF.

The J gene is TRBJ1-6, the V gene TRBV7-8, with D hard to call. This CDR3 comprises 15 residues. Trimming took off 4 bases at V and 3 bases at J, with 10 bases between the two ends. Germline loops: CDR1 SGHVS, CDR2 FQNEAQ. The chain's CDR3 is CASSSYRDYNSPLHF. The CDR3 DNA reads TGTGCCAGCAGCTCATACCGGGACTATAATTCACCCCTCCACTTT.

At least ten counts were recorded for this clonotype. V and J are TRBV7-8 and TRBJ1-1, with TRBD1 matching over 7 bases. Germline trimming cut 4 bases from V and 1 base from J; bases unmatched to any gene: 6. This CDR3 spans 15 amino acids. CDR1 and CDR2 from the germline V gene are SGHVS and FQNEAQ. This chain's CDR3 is CASSSHRGPNTEAFF. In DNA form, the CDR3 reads TGTGCCAGCAGCTCGCACAGGGGACCGAACACTGAAGCTTTCTTT.

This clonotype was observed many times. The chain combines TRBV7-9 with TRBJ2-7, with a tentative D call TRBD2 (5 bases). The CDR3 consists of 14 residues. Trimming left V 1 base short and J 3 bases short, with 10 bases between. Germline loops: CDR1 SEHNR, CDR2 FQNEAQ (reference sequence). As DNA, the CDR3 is TGTGCCAGCAGCTTAGGGGTAGCGCTCTACGAGCAGTACTTC. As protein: CASSLGVALYEQYF. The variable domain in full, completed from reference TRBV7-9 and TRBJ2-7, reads DTGVSQNPRHKITKRGQNVTFRCDPISEHNRLYWYRQTLGQGPEFLTYFQNEAQLEKSRLLSDRFSAERPKGSFSTLEIQRTEQGDSAMYLCASSLGVALYEQYFGPGTRLTVT.

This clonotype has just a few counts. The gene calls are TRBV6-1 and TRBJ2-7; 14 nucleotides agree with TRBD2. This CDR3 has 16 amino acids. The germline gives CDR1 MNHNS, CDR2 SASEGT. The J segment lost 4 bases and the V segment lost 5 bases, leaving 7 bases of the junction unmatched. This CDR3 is CASSSGLAGDIYEQYF. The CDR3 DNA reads TGTGCCAGCAGTTCGGGACTAGCGGGAGACATTTACGAGCAGTACTTC.